The clone carrying this T cell receptor (beta chain) showed up just once. The antigen remains undetermined. This record belongs to a study of T cells after yellow fever vaccination. As for the study in general: Fractions of low cell number were prepared using SMART-Seq v4 Ultra Low Input.

Broader study findings: Bulk-population clonotypes that are abundant could appear as contaminants in FACS-sorted repertoires. Weaker, the secondary response had a peak occurring faster, on day 5 versus 15.

The V gene end was trimmed by 10 bases and the J gene end by 3 bases; junction bases not matched to a gene: 11. Germline V gene data show CDR1 as LNHDA and CDR2 as SQIVND (reference sequence). CDR3 length: 15 residues. TCRdb processed the 5' RACE reads anew with MiXCR; each CDR3 protein has one entry. Of around 320,000 distinct CDR3 sequences in the sample, 3.5% to 4.5% are singletons; the top ten hold 19%. This chain connects TRBV19 to TRBJ2-2, with 7 bases identical to TRBD1. The input for sequencing was PBMCs, taken 15 days after the yellow fever booster vaccination. The source is a man in his late teens or twenties who received the YFV17D yellow fever vaccine. CDR3: CATSPGDRYTGELFF. DNA for the CDR3: TGTGCCACCAGCCCCGGGGACAGATACACCGGGGAGCTGTTTTTT.